This TCR beta chain derives from a study of blood T cell repertoires in COVID-19. This CDR3 is 13 amino acids long. The germline V gene encodes CDR1 KGHDR and CDR2 SFDVKD. Trimming removed 3 bases at V and 10 bases at J, with 12 bases between. Sequenced by immunoSEQ multiplex PCR; TCRdb stores in-frame clones only, minus some. The repertoire holds 150,000 to 250,000 clones, with approximately 84% as singletons. Sequences were obtained from peripheral blood. This chain joins TRBV24-1 and TRBJ2-1; no definite D call. The clonotype originates from a human donor with acute or convalescent COVID-19. The donor label of this sample is uncertain. The CDR3 sequence: CATSDPLKREQFF. The CDR3, as DNA: TGTGCCACCAGTGATCCCCTGAAGCGCGAGCAGTTCTTC.